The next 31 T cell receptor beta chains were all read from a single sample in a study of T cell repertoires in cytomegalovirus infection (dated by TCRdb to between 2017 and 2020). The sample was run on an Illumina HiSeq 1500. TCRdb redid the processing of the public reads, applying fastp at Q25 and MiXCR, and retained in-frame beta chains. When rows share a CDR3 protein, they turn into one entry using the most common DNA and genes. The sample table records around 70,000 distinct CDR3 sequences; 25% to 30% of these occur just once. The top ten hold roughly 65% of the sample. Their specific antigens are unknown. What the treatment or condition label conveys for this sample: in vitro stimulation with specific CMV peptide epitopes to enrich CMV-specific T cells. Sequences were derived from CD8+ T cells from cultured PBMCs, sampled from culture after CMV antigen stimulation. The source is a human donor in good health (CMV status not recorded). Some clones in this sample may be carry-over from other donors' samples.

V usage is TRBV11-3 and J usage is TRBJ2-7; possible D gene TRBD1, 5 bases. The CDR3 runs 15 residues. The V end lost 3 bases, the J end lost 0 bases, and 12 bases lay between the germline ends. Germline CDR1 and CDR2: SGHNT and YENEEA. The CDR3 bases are TGTGCCAGCAGCTTCCGAGAAGACAGCTCCTACGAGCAGTACTTC. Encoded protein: CASSFREDSSYEQYF.

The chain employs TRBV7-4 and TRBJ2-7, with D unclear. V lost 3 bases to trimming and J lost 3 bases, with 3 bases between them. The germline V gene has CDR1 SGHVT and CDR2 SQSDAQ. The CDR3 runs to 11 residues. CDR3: CASSFDYEQYF. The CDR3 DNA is TGTGCCAGCAGCTTCGACTACGAGCAGTACTTC.

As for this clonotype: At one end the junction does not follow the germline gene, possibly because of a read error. DNA of the CDR3: TGTACCAGCAGCACCAGCGGGATAAGCACAGATACGCAGTATTTT. It codes for CTSSTSGISTDTQYF. The chain uses TRBV7-3 and TRBJ2-3; TRBD2 matches 7 bases. This CDR3 is built from 15 residues. CDR1 is SGHTA, CDR2 FQGTGA, per germline.

CDR3 protein: CASSLFGDRDQPQHF. In nucleotides, the CDR3 is TGTGCCAGCAGCTTATTCGGGGACAGGGATCAGCCCCAGCATTTT. The V gene is TRBV7-2, the J gene TRBJ1-5; 9 bases fit TRBD1. Germline trimming cut 2 bases from V and 5 bases from J; bases unmatched to any gene: 4. The CDR3 is 15 amino acids. CDR1 and CDR2 from the germline V gene are SGHTA and FQGNSA.

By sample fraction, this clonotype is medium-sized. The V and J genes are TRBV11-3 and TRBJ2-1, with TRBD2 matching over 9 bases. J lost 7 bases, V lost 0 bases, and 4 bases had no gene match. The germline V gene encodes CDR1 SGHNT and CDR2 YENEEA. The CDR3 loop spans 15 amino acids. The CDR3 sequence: CASSLDSLAGNEQFF. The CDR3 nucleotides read TGTGCCAGCAGCTTAGATTCGCTAGCGGGGAATGAGCAGTTCTTC.

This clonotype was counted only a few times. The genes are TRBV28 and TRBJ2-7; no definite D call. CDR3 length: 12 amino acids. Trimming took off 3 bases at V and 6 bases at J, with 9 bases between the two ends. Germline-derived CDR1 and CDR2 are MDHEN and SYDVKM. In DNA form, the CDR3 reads TGTGCCAGCAGTTTGAACTGGGGCGAGCAGTACTTC. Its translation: CASSLNWGEQYF.

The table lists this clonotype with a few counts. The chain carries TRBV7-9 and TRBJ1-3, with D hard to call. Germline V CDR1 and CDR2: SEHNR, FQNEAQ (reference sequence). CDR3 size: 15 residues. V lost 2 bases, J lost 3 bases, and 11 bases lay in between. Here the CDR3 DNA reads TGTGCCAGCAGCTTATCCGGTGTTGATGGAAACACCATATATTTT. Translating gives CASSLSGVDGNTIYF.

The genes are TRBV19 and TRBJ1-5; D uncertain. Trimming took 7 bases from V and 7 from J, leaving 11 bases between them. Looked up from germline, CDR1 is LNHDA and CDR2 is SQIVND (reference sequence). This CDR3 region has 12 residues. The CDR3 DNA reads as TGTGCCAGTACAATGGGCGGGCAGCCCCAGCATTTT. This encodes CASTMGGQPQHF.

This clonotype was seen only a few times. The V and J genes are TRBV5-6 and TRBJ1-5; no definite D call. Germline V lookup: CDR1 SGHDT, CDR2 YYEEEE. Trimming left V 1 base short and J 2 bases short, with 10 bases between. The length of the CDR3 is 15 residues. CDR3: CASSLRGQGNQPQHF. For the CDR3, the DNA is TGTGCCAGCAGCTTGCGGGGTCAGGGCAATCAGCCCCAGCATTTT.

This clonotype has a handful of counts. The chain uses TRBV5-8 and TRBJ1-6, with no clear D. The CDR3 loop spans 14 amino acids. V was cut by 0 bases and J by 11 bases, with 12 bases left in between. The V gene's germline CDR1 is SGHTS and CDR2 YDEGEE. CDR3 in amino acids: CASSLGPPRAPLHF. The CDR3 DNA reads TGTGCCAGCAGCTTGGGTCCGCCCCGAGCACCCCTCCACTTT.

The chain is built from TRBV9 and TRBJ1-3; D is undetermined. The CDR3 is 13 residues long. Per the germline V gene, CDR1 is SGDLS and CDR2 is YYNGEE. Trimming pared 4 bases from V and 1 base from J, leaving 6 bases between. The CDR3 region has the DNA TGTGCCAGCAGCTCCGGATCTGGAAACACCATATATTTT. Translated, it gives CASSSGSGNTIYF.

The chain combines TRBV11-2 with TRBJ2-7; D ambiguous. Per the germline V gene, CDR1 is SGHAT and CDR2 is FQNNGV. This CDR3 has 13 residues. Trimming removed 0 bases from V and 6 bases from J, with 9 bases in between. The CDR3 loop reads CASSLDYGSEQYF. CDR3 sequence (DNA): TGTGCCAGCAGCTTAGATTATGGCAGCGAGCAGTACTTC.

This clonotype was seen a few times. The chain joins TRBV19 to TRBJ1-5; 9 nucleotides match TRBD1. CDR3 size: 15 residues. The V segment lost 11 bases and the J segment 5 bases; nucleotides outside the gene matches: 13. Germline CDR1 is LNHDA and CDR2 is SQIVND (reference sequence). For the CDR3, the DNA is TGTGCCTGCGCCCCCAGGGGACAGGGAGATCAGCCCCAGCATTTT. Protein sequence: CACAPRGQGDQPQHF.

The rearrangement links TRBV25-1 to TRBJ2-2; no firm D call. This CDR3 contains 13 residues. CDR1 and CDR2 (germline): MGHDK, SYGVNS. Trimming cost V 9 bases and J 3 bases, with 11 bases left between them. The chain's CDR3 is CASIDLDTGELFF. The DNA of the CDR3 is TGTGCCAGTATCGACCTTGACACCGGGGAGCTGTTTTTT. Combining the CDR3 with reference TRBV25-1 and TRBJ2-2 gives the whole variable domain EADIYQTPRYLVIGTGKKITLECSQTMGHDKMYWYQQDPGMELHLIHYSYGVNSTEKGDLSSESTVSRIRTEHFPLTLESARPSHTSQYLCASIDLDTGELFFGEGSRLTVL.

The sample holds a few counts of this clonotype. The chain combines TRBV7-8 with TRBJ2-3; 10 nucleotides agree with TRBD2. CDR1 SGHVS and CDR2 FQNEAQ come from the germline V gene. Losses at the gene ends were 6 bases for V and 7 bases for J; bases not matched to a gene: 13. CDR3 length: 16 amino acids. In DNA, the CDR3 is TGTGCCAGCAGTCCTCCGACTAGCGGGTTGTGGAATACGCAGTATTTT. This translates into CASSPPTSGLWNTQYF.

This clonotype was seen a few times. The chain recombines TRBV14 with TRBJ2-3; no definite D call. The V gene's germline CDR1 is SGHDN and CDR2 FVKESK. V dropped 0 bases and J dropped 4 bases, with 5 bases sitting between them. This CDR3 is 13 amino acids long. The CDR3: CASSQEFPDTQYF. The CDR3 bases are TGTGCCAGCAGCCAAGAGTTTCCAGATACGCAGTATTTT.

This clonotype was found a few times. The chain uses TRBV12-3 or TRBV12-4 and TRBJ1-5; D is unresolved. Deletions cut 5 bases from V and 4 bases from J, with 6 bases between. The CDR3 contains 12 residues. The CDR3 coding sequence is TGTGCCAGCAGTGATGCGAATCAGCCCCAGCATTTT. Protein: CASSDANQPQHF.

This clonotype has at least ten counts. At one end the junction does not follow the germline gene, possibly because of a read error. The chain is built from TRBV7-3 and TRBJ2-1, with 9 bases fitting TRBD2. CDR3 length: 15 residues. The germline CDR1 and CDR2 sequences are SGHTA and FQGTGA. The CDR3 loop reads CASSLIGLANNEQFF. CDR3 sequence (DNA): TGTGCCAGCAGTTTAATCGGACTAGCGAATAATGAGCAGTTCTTC.

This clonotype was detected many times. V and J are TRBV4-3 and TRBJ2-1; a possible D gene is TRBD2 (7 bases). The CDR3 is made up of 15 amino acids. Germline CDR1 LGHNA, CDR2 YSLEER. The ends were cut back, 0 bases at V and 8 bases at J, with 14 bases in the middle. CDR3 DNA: TGCGCCAGCAGCCAAGATAGGGGGGGAGCGGATGAGCAGTTCTTC. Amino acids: CASSQDRGGADEQFF.

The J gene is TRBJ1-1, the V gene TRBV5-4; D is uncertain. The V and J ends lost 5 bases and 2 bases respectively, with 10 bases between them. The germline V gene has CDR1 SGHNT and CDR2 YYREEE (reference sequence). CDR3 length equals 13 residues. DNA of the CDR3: TGTGCCAGCAGGCCAGTTGGAAACACTGAAGCTTTCTTT. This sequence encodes CASRPVGNTEAFF.

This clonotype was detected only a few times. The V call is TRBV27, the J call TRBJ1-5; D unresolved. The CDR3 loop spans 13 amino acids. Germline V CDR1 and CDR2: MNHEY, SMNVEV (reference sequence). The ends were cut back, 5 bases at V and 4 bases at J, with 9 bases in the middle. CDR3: CASSVYTNQPQHF. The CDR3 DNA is TGTGCCAGCAGTGTTTACACAAATCAGCCCCAGCATTTT.

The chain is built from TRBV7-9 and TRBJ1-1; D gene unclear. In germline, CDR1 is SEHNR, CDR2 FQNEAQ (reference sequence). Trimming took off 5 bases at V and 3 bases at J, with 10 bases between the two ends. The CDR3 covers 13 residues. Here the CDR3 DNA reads TGTGCCAGCAGCCCGTCCGGGGACACTGAAGCTTTCTTT. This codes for CASSPSGDTEAFF.

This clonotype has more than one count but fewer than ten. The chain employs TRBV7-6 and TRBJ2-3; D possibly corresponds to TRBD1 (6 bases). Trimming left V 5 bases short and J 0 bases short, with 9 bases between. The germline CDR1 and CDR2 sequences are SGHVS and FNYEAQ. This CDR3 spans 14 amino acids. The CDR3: CASSPGDSTDTQYF. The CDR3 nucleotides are TGTGCCAGCAGCCCAGGGGACAGCACAGATACGCAGTATTTT.

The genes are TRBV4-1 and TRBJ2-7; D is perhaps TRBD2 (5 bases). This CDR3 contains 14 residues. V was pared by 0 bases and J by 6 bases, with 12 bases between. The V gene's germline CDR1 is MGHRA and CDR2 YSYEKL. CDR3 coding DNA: TGCGCCAGCAGCCAAGACGGCCGGGAAGGCGAGCAGTACTTC. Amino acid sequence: CASSQDGREGEQYF.

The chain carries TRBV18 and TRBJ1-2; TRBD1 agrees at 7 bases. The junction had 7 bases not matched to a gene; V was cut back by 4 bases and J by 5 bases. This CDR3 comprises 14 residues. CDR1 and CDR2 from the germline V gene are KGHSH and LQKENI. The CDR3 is CASSRERTGYGYTF. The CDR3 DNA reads TGTGCCAGCTCACGGGAGAGGACAGGTTATGGCTACACCTTC.

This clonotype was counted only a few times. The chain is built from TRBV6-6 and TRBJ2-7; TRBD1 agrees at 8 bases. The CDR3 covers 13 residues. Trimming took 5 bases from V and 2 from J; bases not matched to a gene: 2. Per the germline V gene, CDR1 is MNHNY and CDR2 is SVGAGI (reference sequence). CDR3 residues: CASSQGATYEQYF. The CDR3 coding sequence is TGTGCCAGCAGTCAGGGGGCTACCTACGAGCAGTACTTC.

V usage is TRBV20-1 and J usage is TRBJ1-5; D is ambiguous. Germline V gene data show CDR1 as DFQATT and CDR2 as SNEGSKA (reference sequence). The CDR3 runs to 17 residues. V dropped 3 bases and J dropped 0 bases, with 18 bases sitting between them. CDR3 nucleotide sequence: TGCAGTGCTAGGACCGGACCCGGAGATTATAGCAATCAGCCCCAGCATTTT. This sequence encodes CSARTGPGDYSNQPQHF.

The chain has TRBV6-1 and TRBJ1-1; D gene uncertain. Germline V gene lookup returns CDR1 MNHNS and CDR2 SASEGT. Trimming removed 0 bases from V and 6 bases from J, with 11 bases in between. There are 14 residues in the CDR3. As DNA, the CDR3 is TGTGCCAGCAGTGAAGCGCATTCTGGATCTGAAGCTTTCTTT. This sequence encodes CASSEAHSGSEAFF.

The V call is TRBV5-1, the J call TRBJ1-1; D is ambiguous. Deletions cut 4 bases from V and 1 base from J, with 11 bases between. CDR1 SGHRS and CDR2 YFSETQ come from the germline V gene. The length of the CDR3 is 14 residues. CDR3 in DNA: TGCGCCAGCAGCCTCCGGCCGGCGAACACTGAAGCTTTCTTT. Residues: CASSLRPANTEAFF.

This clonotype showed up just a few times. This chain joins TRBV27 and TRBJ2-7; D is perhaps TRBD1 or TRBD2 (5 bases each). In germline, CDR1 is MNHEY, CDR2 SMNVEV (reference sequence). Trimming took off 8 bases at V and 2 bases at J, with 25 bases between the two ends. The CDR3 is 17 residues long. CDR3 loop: CASHPTSVWDGAYEQYF. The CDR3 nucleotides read TGTGCCAGCCACCCAACCTCGGTTTGGGACGGGGCCTACGAGCAGTACTTC.

CDR3 coding DNA: TGTGCCAGCAGCTTAGATCTCCACAATGAGCAGTTCTTC. Translated, it gives CASSLDLHNEQFF. J is TRBJ2-1 and V is TRBV7-6; D is undetermined. This CDR3 contains 13 residues. Germline values: CDR1 SGHVS, CDR2 FNYEAQ. Between the trimmed V and J ends, which lost 1 base and 5 bases, there was a span of 6 bases.